The 27 T cell receptor beta chains listed next were all sequenced from one sample in a study of early T cells in non-severe SARS-CoV-2 infection. A single record per CDR3 protein comes from TCRdb applying MiXCR to the 5' RACE reads. The sample consists of about 64,000 distinct CDR3 sequences, 7.5% to 9% of them appearing once. Source: whole blood, taken at baseline. The origin of the receptors is an adult who was a healthcare worker with PCR-confirmed SARS-CoV-2 infection or an uninfected control (not recorded which).

The chain employs TRBV5-5 and TRBJ2-7; D ambiguous. V lost 2 bases and J 0 bases, leaving 12 bases between the germline ends. Per the germline V gene, CDR1 is SGHKS and CDR2 is YYEKEE (reference sequence). The CDR3 spans 15 residues. The CDR3 protein is CASSFKDGLSYEQYF. DNA for the CDR3: TGTGCCAGCAGCTTTAAGGACGGGCTCTCCTACGAGCAGTACTTC.

This clonotype was recorded at least ten times. This chain links TRBV29-1 with TRBJ2-2; D is perhaps TRBD1 (5 bases). Germline lookup yields CDR1 SQVTM and CDR2 ANQGSEA. Trimming pared 5 bases from V and 3 bases from J, leaving 13 bases between. The CDR3 totals 14 residues. CDR3 sequence: CSVQDTGDTGELFF. In DNA, the CDR3 is TGCAGCGTTCAGGACACAGGAGACACCGGGGAGCTGTTTTTT.

Note on this clonotype: One end of the junction varies from germline; a read error may be responsible. The chain combines TRBV15 with TRBJ2-2; D is ambiguous. The CDR3 has 14 residues. CDR1 LNHNV and CDR2 YYDKDF come from the germline V gene (reference sequence). The CDR3 loop reads CATIRLSNTGELFF. DNA for the CDR3: TGTGCCACCATCAGATTGTCCAACACCGGGGAGCTGTTTTTT.

This clonotype was seen a handful of times. The chain employs TRBV3-2 and TRBJ2-1; the D segment call TRBD1 is taken from the table without a DNA check. TRBV3-2 is assigned pseudogene status. There are 17 residues in the CDR3. In DNA, the CDR3 is TGTGCCAGCAGCGTTGAACCCGGGCGCGGGATGTGGAATGAGCAGTTCTTC. Translating it yields CASSVEPGRGMWNEQFF.

This clonotype was counted between two and nine times. The chain has TRBV12-3 or TRBV12-4 and TRBJ2-3; possible D gene TRBD2, 5 bases. Trimming cost V 5 bases and J 2 bases, with 26 bases left between them. This CDR3 has 19 residues. In nucleotides, the CDR3 is TGTGCCAGCAGTACCTATATTAATACGGACTTCCTAAACACAGATACGCAGTATTTT. Translating gives CASSTYINTDFLNTDTQYF.

In its sample, this clonotype was seen a few times. J is TRBJ2-4 and V is TRBV3-1, with D tentatively TRBD2 (5 bases). Germline V lookup: CDR1 LGHDT, CDR2 YNNKEL (reference sequence). V was trimmed by 3 bases and J by 8 bases, leaving 17 bases between them. This CDR3 region has 15 residues. In nucleotides, the CDR3 is TGTGCCAGCAGCCAGTTAGATGGCGACTATCACATTCAGTACTTC. This codes for CASSQLDGDYHIQYF. The full variable domain, its missing parts supplied by reference TRBV3-1 and TRBJ2-4, is DTAVSQTPKYLVTQMGNDKSIKCEQNLGHDTMYWYKQDSKKFLKIMFSYNNKELIINETVPNRFSPKSPDKAHLNLHINSLELGDSAVYFCASSQLDGDYHIQYFGAGTRLSVL.

This chain joins TRBV12-3 or TRBV12-4 and TRBJ1-1, with D tentatively TRBD1 (5 bases). V was cut by 1 base and J by 4 bases, with 10 bases left in between. CDR3 length equals 14 residues. Written as DNA, the CDR3 is TGTGCCAGCAGTTTAGGGGGCTGGGGCACTGAAGCTTTCTTT. Amino acid sequence: CASSLGGWGTEAFF.

This clonotype was detected a few times. This sequence joins TRBV7-9 and TRBJ2-3; D ambiguous. The CDR3 covers 16 residues. The germline gives CDR1 SEHNR, CDR2 FQNEAQ (reference sequence). V was clipped by 5 bases and J by 4 bases, with 19 bases between them. This chain's CDR3 is CASSRDLTAVPDTQYF. The CDR3 DNA follows: TGTGCCAGCAGCCGCGATCTTACGGCGGTTCCAGATACGCAGTATTTT.

This clonotype showed up many times. The gene calls are TRBV20-1 and TRBJ1-5; possible D gene TRBD1, 5 bases. The CDR3 contains 13 residues. CDR1 is DFQATT, CDR2 SNEGSKA, per germline (reference sequence). Trimming removed 5 bases from V and 3 bases from J, with 11 bases in between. CDR3 bases: TGCAGTGCTCGGGGACTCATCAATCAGCCCCAGCATTTT. Translated, it gives CSARGLINQPQHF.

V usage is TRBV3-1 and J usage is TRBJ2-2; TRBD2 matches 9 bases. The CDR3 totals 14 residues. With 8 bases clipped from V and 5 bases from J, the junction kept 6 bases outside the gene matches. CDR1 is LGHDT and CDR2 is YNNKEL in the germline V gene (reference sequence). CDR3 DNA: TGTGCCAGCGAGACCCTAGCGGGGACCGGGGAGCTGTTTTTT. Protein: CASETLAGTGELFF.

The rearrangement links TRBV5-1 to TRBJ2-7; D is possibly TRBD1 (5 bases). V lost 4 bases and J lost 0, with 20 bases in between. CDR3 length: 17 amino acids. CDR1 and CDR2 from the germline V gene are SGHRS and YFSETQ. The DNA for the CDR3 is TGCGCCAGCAGCCAGACCGATCGACAGCCTAACTCCTACGAGCAGTACTTC. This sequence encodes CASSQTDRQPNSYEQYF.

In its sample, this clonotype was seen many times. This sequence joins TRBV20-1 and TRBJ2-7; D may be TRBD1 or TRBD2 (6 bases each). The germline V and J ends were trimmed by 3 bases and 3 bases, with 12 bases remaining between them. In germline, CDR1 is DFQATT, CDR2 SNEGSKA (reference sequence). This CDR3 spans 13 amino acids. Here the CDR3 reads CSASGGTNYEQYF. CDR3 in DNA: TGCAGTGCTAGTGGGGGGACAAACTACGAGCAGTACTTC.

This clonotype turned up a few times. The V call is TRBV3-1, the J call TRBJ1-2; 9 nucleotides match TRBD1. V lost 0 bases to trimming and J lost 4 bases; unmatched junction nucleotides: 9. Germline CDR1 is LGHDT and CDR2 is YNNKEL (reference sequence). This CDR3 spans 17 amino acids. The CDR3 sequence: CASSQDLGTGRAYGYTF. The CDR3 DNA reads TGTGCCAGCAGCCAAGATCTAGGGACAGGGCGAGCCTATGGCTACACCTTC. Drawing the rest from reference TRBV3-1 and TRBJ1-2, the complete variable domain is DTAVSQTPKYLVTQMGNDKSIKCEQNLGHDTMYWYKQDSKKFLKIMFSYNNKELIINETVPNRFSPKSPDKAHLNLHINSLELGDSAVYFCASSQDLGTGRAYGYTFGSGTRLTVV.

The V and J genes are TRBV18 and TRBJ1-2; D perhaps matches TRBD1 (6 bases). The CDR3 totals 15 residues. Germline V gene data show CDR1 as KGHSH and CDR2 as LQKENI. V was shortened by 2 bases and J by 6 bases, with 16 bases between the two germline ends. The CDR3 nucleotides are TGTGCCAGCTCACCATTGGGTTCGGGGGCTGATGGCTACACCTTC. It is translated as CASSPLGSGADGYTF.

A few counts support this clonotype. V is TRBV18 and J is TRBJ1-4; D unresolved. Germline CDR1 is KGHSH and CDR2 is LQKENI. The ends were cut back, 3 bases at V and 0 bases at J, with 11 bases in the middle. The CDR3 is 16 residues long. The CDR3 reads CASSPALSATNEKLFF. In nucleotides, the CDR3 is TGTGCCAGCTCACCGGCTTTATCAGCAACTAATGAAAAACTGTTTTTT.

V usage is TRBV21-1 and J usage is TRBJ1-2; the table names TRBD1, a call not compared with the DNA. TRBV21-1 is classified as a pseudogene. The CDR3 consists of 15 residues. CDR3 residues: CASSKPPGGLGGYTF. DNA of the CDR3: TGTGCCAGCAGCAAACCCCCAGGGGGTTTGGGTGGCTACACCTTC.

This clonotype came up a few times. The genes are TRBV6-4 and TRBJ2-1; 11 positions match TRBD1. The trim removed 2 bases at V and 6 bases at J, leaving 0 bases unmatched. The CDR3 extends over 14 amino acids. Germline lookup yields CDR1 MRHNA and CDR2 SNTAGT. The CDR3 bases are TGTGCCAGCAGTGACGGGACAGGGGGCAATGAGCAGTTCTTC. Amino acids: CASSDGTGGNEQFF.

This clonotype was observed many times. This chain uses TRBV9 with TRBJ2-3; a weak D match, TRBD2 (6 bases). Deletions cut 2 bases from V and 2 bases from J, with 12 bases between. This CDR3 has 15 amino acids. Germline V gene sequence: CDR1 SGDLS, CDR2 YYNGEE. The CDR3 region has the DNA TGTGCCAGCAGCGTTTCGCCGGGAGTCACAGATACGCAGTATTTT. Its translation is CASSVSPGVTDTQYF.

The V gene is TRBV14, the J gene TRBJ2-7, with 8 bases aligning to TRBD1. Germline values: CDR1 SGHDN, CDR2 FVKESK. V dropped 3 bases and J dropped 6; count of bases not matched to a gene: 10. The CDR3 has 15 residues. DNA for the CDR3: TGTGCCAGCAGCCAGGGGACAGGTCAACGGAGCGAGCAGTACTTC. This gives the protein CASSQGTGQRSEQYF.

This clonotype came up many times. The V gene is TRBV5-1, the J gene TRBJ1-2; TRBD1 agrees at 9 bases. This CDR3 contains 15 residues. V lost 4 bases and J lost 6; bases outside the gene matches: 10. Per the germline V gene, CDR1 is SGHRS and CDR2 is YFSETQ. The CDR3 protein is CASSGGTGTLNGYTF. CDR3 nucleotide sequence: TGCGCCAGCAGCGGAGGGACAGGGACTCTCAATGGCTACACCTTC.

This clonotype was seen a few times. This chain joins TRBV6-2 or TRBV6-3 and TRBJ2-3; D is ambiguous. CDR3 length: 12 residues. V lost 6 bases to trimming and J lost 2 bases, with 6 bases between them. Germline CDR1 is MNHEY and CDR2 is SVGEGT. The CDR3 protein is CASSQLTDTQYF. The CDR3 bases are TGTGCCAGCAGCCAACTCACAGATACGCAGTATTTT.

V usage is TRBV6-6 and J usage is TRBJ2-1, with D possibly matching TRBD2 (6 bases). Germline-derived CDR1 and CDR2 are MNHNY and SVGAGI (reference sequence). The CDR3 has 17 residues. V lost 3 bases, J lost 7 bases, and 22 bases lay in between. For the CDR3, the DNA is TGTGCCAGCAGTTATCCAATCCGCGGGCGGGATAGGAATGAGCAGTTCTTC. It yields the protein CASSYPIRGRDRNEQFF.

The rearrangement uses TRBV20-1 and TRBJ2-4, with D tentatively TRBD1 (7 bases). Trimming took off 4 bases at V and 0 bases at J, with 13 bases between the two ends. The germline V gene has CDR1 DFQATT and CDR2 SNEGSKA (reference sequence). The CDR3 spans 15 residues. CDR3 coding DNA: TGCAGTGCTACAGGGGGGACCTTAGCCAAAAACATTCAGTACTTC. Residues: CSATGGTLAKNIQYF.

A few counts support this clonotype. This chain links TRBV5-1 with TRBJ1-2, with D maybe TRBD1 (5 bases). The V and J ends lost 3 bases and 6 bases respectively, with 15 bases between them. CDR3 size: 14 residues. Germline V gene lookup returns CDR1 SGHRS and CDR2 YFSETQ. Written as DNA, the CDR3 is TGCGCCAGCAGCTCGGCGGGGCAAGGCGATGGCTACACCTTC. Amino acid sequence: CASSSAGQGDGYTF.

Only a few counts were recorded for this clonotype. The chain combines TRBV5-6 with TRBJ2-5; D is tentatively TRBD1 or TRBD2 (5 bases each). Germline CDR1 SGHDT, CDR2 YYEEEE. The CDR3 runs 14 residues. V lost 6 bases and J 5 bases, leaving 17 bases between the germline ends. The CDR3 protein is CASTNSGARETQYF. Written as DNA, the CDR3 is TGTGCCAGCACCAACTCCGGGGCTCGCGAGACCCAGTACTTC.

This clonotype has only a few counts. V gene TRBV15 combines with J gene TRBJ1-2; D ambiguous. V was pared by 0 bases and J by 4 bases, with 3 bases between. Germline V gene lookup returns CDR1 LNHNV and CDR2 YYDKDF (reference sequence). CDR3 length: 12 amino acids. CDR3 in amino acids: CATSRDTYGYTF. The CDR3 coding sequence is TGTGCCACCAGCAGAGATACCTATGGCTACACCTTC.

This clonotype was recorded many times. The genes are TRBV19 and TRBJ2-7, with D perhaps matching TRBD1 (5 bases). The CDR3 has 11 residues. The germline CDR1 and CDR2 sequences are LNHDA and SQIVND (reference sequence). Trimming removed 6 bases from V and 4 bases from J, with 7 bases in between. In DNA, the CDR3 is TGTGCCAGTAGGCAGGGTTACGAGCAGTACTTC. Amino acid sequence: CASRQGYEQYF.